Listed below are T cell receptor beta chains from one sample, sequenced in a study of shared clonotypes between healthy human individuals. Assay used: immunoSEQ multiplex PCR; TCRdb lists only in-frame clones, some missing. Of millions of clones in the sample, 90% to 95% are singletons; the top ten hold 0.1% to 0.15%. Sequencing used naive CD4+ T cells sorted from blood. These receptor sequences come from a man aged 18 to 29 in good health. Each CDR3 is given with its conserved first and last residue. A D gene is named only where the DNA matches it firmly. Rows may omit the clone size; those that give it use once, few, many or a size class.

TRBV29-1,TRBJ1-2,TRBD1,once,CSVLQGANYGYTF,TGCAGCGTTTTACAGGGGGCGAACTATGGCTACACCTTC
TRBV5-1,TRBJ1-5,-,-,CASSFGVDNQPQHF,TGCGCCAGCAGCTTTGGGGTGGACAATCAGCCCCAGCATTTT
TRBV5-1,TRBJ2-3,TRBD2,-,CASSPRTSGVPDTQYF,TGCGCCAGCAGCCCTCGGACTAGCGGGGTTCCAGATACGCAGTATTTT
TRBV28,TRBJ2-7,TRBD1,-,CASRTGTGTYEQYF,TGTGCCAGCAGGACCGGGACAGGGACCTACGAGCAGTACTTC
TRBV10-1,TRBJ2-1,TRBD2,few,CASGAGAGVQFF,TGCGCCAGCGGGGCTGGAGCGGGAGTACAGTTCTTC
TRBV28,TRBJ1-1,-,-,CASSLLGNTEAFF,TGTGCCAGCAGTTTGTTAGGGAACACTGAAGCTTTCTTT
TRBV9,TRBJ2-7,TRBD1,once,CASSVAGTGGYEQYF,TGTGCCAGCAGCGTAGCTGGAACAGGGGGCTACGAGCAGTACTTC
TRBV25-1,TRBJ1-2,TRBD1,-,CASRRSGQGSYGYTF,TGTGCCAGCAGGCGATCTGGACAGGGTAGCTATGGCTACACCTTC
TRBV27,TRBJ2-2,-,-,CASSLLLQGTGELFF,TGTGCCAGCAGTTTACTCCTACAGGGCACCGGGGAGCTGTTTTTT
TRBV7-7,TRBJ1-6,-,-,CASSLDRNSPLHF,TGTGCTAGCAGCCTGGACCGAAATTCACCCCTCCACTTT
TRBV5-1,TRBJ1-3,-,-,CASSSGSSGNTIYF,TGCGCCAGCAGTTCGGGGAGCTCTGGAAACACCATATATTTT
TRBV13,TRBJ2-3,-,-,CASSFQGTDTQYF,TGTGCCAGCAGCTTCCAAGGCACAGATACGCAGTATTTT
TRBV28,TRBJ2-7,-,-,CASMRGPYEQYF,TGTGCCAGCATGCGGGGTCCCTACGAGCAGTACTTC
TRBV28,TRBJ2-4,-,-,CASSLHMGDRAKNIQYF,TGTGCCAGCAGTTTACACATGGGGGACCGTGCCAAAAACATTCAGTACTTC
TRBV5-1,TRBJ2-1,-,-,CASSQQGLREQFF,TGCGCCAGCAGCCAGCAGGGACTTCGGGAGCAGTTCTTC
TRBV10-3,TRBJ2-5,-,-,CAISGLEGVGETQYF,TGTGCCATCAGCGGGTTAGAGGGAGTCGGAGAGACCCAGTACTTC
TRBV20-1,TRBJ1-2,-,-,CSARAGYTF,TGCAGTGCGAGGGCTGGCTACACCTTC